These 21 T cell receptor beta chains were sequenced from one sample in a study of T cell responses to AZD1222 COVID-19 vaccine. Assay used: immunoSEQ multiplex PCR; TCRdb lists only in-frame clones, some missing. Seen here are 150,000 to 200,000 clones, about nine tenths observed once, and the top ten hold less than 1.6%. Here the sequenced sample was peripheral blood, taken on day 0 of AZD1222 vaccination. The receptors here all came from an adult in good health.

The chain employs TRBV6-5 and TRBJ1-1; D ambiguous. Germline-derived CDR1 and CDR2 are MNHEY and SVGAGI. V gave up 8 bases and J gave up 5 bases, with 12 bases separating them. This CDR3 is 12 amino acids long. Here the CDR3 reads CASRPRFTEAFF. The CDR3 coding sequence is TGTGCCAGCCGCCCGCGGTTTACTGAAGCTTTCTTT.

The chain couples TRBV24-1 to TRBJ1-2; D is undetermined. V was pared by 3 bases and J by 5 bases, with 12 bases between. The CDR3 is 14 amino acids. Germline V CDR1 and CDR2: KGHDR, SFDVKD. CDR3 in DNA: TGTGCCACCAGTGATCAAACAGAGGCTTATGGCTACACCTTC. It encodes CATSDQTEAYGYTF.

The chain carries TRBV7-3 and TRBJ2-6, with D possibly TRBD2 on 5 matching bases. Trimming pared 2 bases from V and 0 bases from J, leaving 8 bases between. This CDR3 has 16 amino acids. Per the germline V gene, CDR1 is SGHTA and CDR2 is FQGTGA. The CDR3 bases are TGTGCCAGCAGCTTAGACGGGATCTCTGGGGCCAACGTCCTGACTTTC. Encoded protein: CASSLDGISGANVLTF.

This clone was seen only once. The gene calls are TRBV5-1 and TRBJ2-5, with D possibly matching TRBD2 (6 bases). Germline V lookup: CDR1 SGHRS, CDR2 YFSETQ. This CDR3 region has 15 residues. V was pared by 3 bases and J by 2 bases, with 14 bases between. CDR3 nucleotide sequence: TGCGCCAGCAGCTACGGGACTTTGATACAAGAGACCCAGTACTTC. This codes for CASSYGTLIQETQYF.

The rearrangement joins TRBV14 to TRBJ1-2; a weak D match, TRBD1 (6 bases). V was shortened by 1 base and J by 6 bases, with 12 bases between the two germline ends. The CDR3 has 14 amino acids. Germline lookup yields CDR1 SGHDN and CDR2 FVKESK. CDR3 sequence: CASSQVFRGNGYTF. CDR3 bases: TGTGCCAGCAGCCAAGTGTTTAGGGGGAATGGCTACACCTTC.

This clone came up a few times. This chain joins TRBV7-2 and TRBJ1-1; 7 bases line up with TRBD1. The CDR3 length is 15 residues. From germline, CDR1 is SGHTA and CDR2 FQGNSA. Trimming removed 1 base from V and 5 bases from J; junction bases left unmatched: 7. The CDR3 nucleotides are TGTGCCAGCAGCTTAGGGCCTAGGGGGCAGACTGAAGCTTTCTTT. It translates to CASSLGPRGQTEAFF.

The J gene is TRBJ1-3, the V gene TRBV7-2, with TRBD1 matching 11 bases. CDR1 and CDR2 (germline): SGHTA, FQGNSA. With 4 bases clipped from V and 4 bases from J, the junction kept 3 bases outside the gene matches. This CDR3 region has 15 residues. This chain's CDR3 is CASSSDRGPGNTIYF. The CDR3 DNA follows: TGTGCCAGCAGCTCGGACAGGGGGCCGGGAAACACCATATATTTT. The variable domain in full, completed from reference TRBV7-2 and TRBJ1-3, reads GAGVSQSPSNKVTEKGKDVELRCDPISGHTALYWYRQSLGQGLEFLIYFQGNSAPDKSGLPSDRFSAERTGGSVSTLTIQRTQQEDSAVYLCASSSDRGPGNTIYFGEGSWLTVV.

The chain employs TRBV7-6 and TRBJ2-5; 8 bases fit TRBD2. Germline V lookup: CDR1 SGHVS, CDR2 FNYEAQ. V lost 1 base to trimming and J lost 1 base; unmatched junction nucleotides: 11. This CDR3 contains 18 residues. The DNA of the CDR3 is TGTGCCAGCAGCTTAGGAAAGACTAGCGCGGGAGGCCAAGAGACCCAGTACTTC. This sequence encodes CASSLGKTSAGGQETQYF.

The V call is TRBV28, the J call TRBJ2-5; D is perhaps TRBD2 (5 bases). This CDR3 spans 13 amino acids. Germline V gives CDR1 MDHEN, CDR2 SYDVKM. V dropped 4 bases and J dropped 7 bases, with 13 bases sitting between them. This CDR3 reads CASSWGELGTQYF. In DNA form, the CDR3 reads TGTGCCAGCAGTTGGGGAGAGTTGGGGACCCAGTACTTC.

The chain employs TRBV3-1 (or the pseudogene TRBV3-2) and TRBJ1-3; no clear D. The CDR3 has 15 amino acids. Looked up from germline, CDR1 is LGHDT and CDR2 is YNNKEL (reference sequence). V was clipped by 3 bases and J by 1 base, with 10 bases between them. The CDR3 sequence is CASSHGVESGNTIYF. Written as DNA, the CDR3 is TGTGCCAGCAGCCATGGTGTGGAATCTGGAAACACCATATATTTT.

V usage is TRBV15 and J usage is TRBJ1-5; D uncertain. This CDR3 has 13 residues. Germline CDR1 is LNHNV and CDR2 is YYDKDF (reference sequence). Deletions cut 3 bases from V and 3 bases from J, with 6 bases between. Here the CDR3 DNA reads TGTGCCACCAGCAGTACAGTCAATCAGCCCCAGCATTTT. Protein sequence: CATSSTVNQPQHF.

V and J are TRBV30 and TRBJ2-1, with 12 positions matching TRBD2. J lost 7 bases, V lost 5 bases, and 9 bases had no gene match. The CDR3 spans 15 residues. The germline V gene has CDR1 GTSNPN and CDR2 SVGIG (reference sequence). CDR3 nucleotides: TGTGCCTGGGTTCCGACTAGCGGGGGTAAAAATGAGCAGTTCTTC. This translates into CAWVPTSGGKNEQFF.

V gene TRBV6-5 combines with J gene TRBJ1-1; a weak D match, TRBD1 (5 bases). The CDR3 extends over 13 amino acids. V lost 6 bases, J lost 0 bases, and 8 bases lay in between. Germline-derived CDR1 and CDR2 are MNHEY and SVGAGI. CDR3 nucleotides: TGTGCCAGCAGACTGACAGTGAACACTGAAGCTTTCTTT. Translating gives CASRLTVNTEAFF.

The CDR3 DNA is TGCCGTCTAGCGGGGGGGTCTAGCACAGATACGCAGTATTTT. It encodes CRLAGGSSTDTQYF. V usage is TRBV1 and J usage is TRBJ2-3; the D call in the table, TRBD2, was not verified against the DNA. TRBV1 is annotated as a pseudogene. The CDR3 covers 14 residues.

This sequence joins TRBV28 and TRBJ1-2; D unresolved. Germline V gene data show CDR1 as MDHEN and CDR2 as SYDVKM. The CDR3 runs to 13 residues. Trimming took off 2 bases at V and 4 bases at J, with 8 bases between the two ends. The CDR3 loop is CASSLVGPYGYTF. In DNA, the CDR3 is TGTGCCAGCAGTTTAGTCGGCCCCTATGGCTACACCTTC.

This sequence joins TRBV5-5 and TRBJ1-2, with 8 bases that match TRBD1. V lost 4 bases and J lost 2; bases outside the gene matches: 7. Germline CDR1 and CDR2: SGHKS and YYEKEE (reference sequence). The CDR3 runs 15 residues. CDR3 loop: CASSPLDRVNYGYTF. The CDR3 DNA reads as TGTGCCAGCAGCCCCTTGGACAGGGTCAACTATGGCTACACCTTC.

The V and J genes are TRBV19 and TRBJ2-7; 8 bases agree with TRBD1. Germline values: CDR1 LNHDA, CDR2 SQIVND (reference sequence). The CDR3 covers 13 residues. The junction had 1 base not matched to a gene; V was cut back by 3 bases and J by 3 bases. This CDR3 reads CASSIDRGYEQYF. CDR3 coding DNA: TGTGCCAGTAGTATCGACAGGGGCTACGAGCAGTACTTC.

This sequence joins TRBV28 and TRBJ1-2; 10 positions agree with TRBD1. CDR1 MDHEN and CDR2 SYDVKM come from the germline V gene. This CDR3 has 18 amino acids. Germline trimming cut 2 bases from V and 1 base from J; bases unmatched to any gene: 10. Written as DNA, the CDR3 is TGTGCCAGCAGTTTAGTGCGGGACAGGGGAAGGGATAACTATGGCTACACCTTC. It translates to CASSLVRDRGRDNYGYTF.

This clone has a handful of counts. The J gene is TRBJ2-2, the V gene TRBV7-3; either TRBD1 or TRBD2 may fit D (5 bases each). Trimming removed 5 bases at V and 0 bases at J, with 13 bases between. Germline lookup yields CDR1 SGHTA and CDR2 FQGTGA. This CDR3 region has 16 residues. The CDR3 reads CASSQMGTANTGELFF. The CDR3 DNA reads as TGTGCCAGCAGCCAAATGGGGACGGCGAACACCGGGGAGCTGTTTTTT.

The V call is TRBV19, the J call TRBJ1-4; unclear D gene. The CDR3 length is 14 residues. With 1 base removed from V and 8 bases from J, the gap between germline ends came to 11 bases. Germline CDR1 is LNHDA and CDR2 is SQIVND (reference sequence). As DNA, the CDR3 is TGTGCCAGTAGTATAGGCGCCAGATGGGAAAAACTGTTTTTT. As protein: CASSIGARWEKLFF.

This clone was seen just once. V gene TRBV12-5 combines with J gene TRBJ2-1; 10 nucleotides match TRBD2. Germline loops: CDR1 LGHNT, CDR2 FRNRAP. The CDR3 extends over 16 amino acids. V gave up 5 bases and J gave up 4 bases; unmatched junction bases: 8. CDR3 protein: CASGPSSGGLYNEQFF. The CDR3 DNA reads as TGTGCTAGTGGTCCATCTAGCGGGGGCCTGTACAATGAGCAGTTCTTC.